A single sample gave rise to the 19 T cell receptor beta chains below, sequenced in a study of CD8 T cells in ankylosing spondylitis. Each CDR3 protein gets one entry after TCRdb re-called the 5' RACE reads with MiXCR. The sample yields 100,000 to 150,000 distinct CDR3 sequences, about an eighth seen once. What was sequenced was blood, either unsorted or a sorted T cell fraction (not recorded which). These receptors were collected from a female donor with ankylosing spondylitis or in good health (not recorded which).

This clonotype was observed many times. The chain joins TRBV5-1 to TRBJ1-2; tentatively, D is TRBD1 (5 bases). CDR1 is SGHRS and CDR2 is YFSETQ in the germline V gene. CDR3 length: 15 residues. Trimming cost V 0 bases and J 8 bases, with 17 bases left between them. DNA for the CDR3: TGCGCCAGCAGCTTGGAAGGGATCGGGGCAAGAGGCTACACCTTC. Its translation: CASSLEGIGARGYTF.

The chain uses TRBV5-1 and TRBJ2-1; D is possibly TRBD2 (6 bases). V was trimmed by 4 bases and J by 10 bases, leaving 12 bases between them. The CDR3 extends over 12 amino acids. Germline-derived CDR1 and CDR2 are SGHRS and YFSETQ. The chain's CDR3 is CASSVGSNEQFF. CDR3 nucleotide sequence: TGCGCCAGCAGCGTCGGGAGTAACGAGCAGTTCTTC.

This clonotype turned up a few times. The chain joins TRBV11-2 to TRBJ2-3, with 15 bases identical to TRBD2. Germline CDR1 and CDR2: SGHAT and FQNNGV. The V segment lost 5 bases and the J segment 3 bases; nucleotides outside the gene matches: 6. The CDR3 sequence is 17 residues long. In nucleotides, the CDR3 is TGTGCCAGCAGCCCAAGGACTAGCGGGGGGGTGACAGATACGCAGTATTTT. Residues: CASSPRTSGGVTDTQYF.

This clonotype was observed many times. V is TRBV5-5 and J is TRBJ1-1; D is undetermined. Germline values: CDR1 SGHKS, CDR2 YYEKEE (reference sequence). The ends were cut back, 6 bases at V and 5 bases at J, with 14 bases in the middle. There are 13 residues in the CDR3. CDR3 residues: CASKENTRTEAFF. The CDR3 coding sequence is TGTGCCAGCAAAGAAAATACACGGACTGAAGCTTTCTTT.

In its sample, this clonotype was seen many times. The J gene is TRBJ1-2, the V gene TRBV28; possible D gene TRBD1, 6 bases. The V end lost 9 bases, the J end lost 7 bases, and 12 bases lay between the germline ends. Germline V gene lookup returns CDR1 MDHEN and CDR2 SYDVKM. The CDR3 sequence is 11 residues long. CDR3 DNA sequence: TGTGCCAGTCAGGGGTCGGTTGGCTACACCTTC. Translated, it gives CASQGSVGYTF.

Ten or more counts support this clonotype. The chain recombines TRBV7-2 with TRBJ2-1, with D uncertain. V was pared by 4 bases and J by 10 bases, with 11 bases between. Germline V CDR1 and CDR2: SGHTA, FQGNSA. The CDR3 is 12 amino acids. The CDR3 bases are TGTGCCAGCAGCTCATTAGCTCGGGAGCAGTTCTTC. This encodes CASSSLAREQFF.

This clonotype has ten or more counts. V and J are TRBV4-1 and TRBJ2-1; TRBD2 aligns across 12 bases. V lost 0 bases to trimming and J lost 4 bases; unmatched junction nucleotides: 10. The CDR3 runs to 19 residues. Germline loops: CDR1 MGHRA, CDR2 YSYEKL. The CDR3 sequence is CASSQESSSGGARYNEQFF. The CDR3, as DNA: TGCGCCAGCAGCCAAGAATCATCTAGCGGGGGGGCTCGGTACAATGAGCAGTTCTTC.

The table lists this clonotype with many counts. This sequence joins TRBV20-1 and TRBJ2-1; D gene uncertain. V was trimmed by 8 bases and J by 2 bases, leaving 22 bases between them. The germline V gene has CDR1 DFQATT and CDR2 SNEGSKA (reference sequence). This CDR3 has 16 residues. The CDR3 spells CSSQFRAGATYNEQFF. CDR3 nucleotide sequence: TGCAGTTCCCAGTTTCGGGCAGGCGCGACCTACAATGAGCAGTTCTTC.

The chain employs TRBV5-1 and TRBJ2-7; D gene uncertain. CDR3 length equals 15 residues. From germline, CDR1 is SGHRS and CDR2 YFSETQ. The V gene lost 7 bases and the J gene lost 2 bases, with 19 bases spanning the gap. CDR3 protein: CASWLGTTLTYEQYF. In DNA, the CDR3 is TGCGCCAGCTGGTTGGGCACGACCCTCACCTACGAGCAGTACTTC. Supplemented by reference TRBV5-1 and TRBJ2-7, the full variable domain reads KAGVTQTPRYLIKTRGQQVTLSCSPISGHRSVSWYQQTPGQGLQFLFEYFSETQRNKGNFPGRFSGRQFSNSRSEMNVSTLELGDSALYLCASWLGTTLTYEQYFGPGTRLTVT.

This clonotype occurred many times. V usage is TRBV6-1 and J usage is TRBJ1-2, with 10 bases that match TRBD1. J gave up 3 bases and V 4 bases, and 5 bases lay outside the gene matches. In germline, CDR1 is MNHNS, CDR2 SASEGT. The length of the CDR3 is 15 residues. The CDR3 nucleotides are TGTGCCAGCAGTGGGACAGGGGGATCGGACTATGGCTACACCTTC. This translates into CASSGTGGSDYGYTF.

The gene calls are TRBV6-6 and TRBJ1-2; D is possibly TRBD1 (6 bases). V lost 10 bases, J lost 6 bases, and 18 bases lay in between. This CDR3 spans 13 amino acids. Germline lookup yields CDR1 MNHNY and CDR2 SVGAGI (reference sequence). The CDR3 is CATYSTGGDGYTF. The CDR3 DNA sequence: TGTGCCACTTACTCGACAGGTGGAGATGGCTACACCTTC.

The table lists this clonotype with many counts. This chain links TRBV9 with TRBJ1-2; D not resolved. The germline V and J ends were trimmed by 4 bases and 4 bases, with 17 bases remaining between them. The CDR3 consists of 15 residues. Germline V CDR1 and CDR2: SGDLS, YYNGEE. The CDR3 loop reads CASSPPGLAGYGYTF. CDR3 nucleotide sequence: TGTGCCAGCAGCCCTCCGGGCCTAGCAGGCTATGGCTACACCTTC.

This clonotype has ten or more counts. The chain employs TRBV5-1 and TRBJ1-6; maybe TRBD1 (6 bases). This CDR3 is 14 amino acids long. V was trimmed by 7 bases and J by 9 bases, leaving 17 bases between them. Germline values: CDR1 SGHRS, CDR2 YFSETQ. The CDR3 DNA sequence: TGCGCCAGCGCGACTGCAGGGGAGGGTTCACCCCTCCACTTT. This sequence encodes CASATAGEGSPLHF. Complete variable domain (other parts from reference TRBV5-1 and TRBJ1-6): KAGVTQTPRYLIKTRGQQVTLSCSPISGHRSVSWYQQTPGQGLQFLFEYFSETQRNKGNFPGRFSGRQFSNSRSEMNVSTLELGDSALYLCASATAGEGSPLHFGNGTRLTVT.

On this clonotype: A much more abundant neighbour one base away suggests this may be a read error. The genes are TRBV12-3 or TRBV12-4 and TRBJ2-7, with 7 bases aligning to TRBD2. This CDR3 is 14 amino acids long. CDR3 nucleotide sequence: TGTGCCAGCAGTTTCTACGGGAGGCGGCACGAGCAGTGCTTC. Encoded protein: CASSFYGRRHEQCF.

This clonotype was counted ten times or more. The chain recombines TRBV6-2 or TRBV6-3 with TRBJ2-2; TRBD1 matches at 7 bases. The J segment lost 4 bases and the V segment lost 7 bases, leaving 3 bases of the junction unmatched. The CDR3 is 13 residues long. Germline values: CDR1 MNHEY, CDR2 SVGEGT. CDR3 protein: CASTDRVTGELFF. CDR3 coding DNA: TGTGCCAGCACCGACAGGGTCACCGGGGAGCTGTTTTTT.

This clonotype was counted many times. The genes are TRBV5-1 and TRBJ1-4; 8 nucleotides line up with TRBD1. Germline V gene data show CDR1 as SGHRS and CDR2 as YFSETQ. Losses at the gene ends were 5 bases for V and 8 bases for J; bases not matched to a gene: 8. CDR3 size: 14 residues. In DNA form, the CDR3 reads TGCGCCAGCAGTCCTGACAGGGGCAGGGAAAAACTGTTTTTT. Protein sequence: CASSPDRGREKLFF.

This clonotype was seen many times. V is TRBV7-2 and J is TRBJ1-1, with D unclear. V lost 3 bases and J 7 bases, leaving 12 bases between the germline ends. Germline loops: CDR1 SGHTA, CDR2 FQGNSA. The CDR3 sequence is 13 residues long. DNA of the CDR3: TGTGCCAGCAGCTTTAACTCAGGAAGTGAAGCTTTCTTT. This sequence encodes CASSFNSGSEAFF.

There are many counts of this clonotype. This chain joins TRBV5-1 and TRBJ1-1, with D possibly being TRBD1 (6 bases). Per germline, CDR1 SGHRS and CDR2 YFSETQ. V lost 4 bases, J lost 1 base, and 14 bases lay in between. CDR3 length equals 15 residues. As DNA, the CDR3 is TGCGCCAGCAGCGGTGGACAGCTAAAGAACACTGAAGCTTTCTTT. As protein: CASSGGQLKNTEAFF. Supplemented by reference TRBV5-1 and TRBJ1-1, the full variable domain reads KAGVTQTPRYLIKTRGQQVTLSCSPISGHRSVSWYQQTPGQGLQFLFEYFSETQRNKGNFPGRFSGRQFSNSRSEMNVSTLELGDSALYLCASSGGQLKNTEAFFGQGTRLTVV.

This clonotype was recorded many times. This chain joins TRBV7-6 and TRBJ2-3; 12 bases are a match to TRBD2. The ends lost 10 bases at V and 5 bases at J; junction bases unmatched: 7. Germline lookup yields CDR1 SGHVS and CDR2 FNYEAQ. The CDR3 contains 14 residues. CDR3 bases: TGTGCCACCGGACTAGCGGGGTATCAAGATACGCAGTATTTT. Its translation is CATGLAGYQDTQYF.